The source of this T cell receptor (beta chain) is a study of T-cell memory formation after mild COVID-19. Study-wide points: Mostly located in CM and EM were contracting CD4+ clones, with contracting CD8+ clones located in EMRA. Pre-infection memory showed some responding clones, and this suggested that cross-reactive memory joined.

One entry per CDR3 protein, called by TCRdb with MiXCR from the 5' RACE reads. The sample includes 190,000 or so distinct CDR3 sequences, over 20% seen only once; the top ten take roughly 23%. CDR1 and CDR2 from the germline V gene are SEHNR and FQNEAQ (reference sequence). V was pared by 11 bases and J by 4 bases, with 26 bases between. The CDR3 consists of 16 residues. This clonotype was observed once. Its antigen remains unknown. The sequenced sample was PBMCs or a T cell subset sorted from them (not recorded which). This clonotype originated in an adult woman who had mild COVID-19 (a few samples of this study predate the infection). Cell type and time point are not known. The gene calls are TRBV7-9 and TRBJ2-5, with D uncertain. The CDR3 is CASTREARWSGETQYF. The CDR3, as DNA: TGTGCCTCAACTCGAGAGGCTCGGTGGTCAGGAGAGACCCAGTACTTC.